This entry concerns a single TCR beta chain. Its antigen is unidentified. The data derive from a study of blood T cells in healthy people across ages. Overall study results and limits: Unsorted PBMCs ruled out conclusive naive versus antigen-experienced comparison. Strong correlation was found linking TCR beta diversity to naive T cell percentage. Researchers deemed the diversity estimates from one million T cells underestimates. Among T cells, TCR beta diversity per million cells dropped roughly linearly as age rose.

A second about 7 to 11 cycle PCR used barcoded and J-beta primers. TCRdb reprocessed the 5' RACE reads via MiXCR and lists one record per CDR3 protein. The sample contains roughly 800,000 distinct CDR3 sequences, nearly 60% of which appear only once. The V gene lost 4 bases and the J gene lost 5 bases, with 11 bases spanning the gap. From germline, CDR1 is SQVTM and CDR2 ANQGSEA. The CDR3 is made up of 12 amino acids. The material sequenced was blood. The sequence came from a young man in good health. The J gene is TRBJ2-5, the V gene TRBV29-1; the D is unclear. The CDR3 sequence: CSVVTDGETQYF. Written as DNA, the CDR3 is TGCAGCGTTGTTACGGATGGGGAGACCCAGTACTTC.